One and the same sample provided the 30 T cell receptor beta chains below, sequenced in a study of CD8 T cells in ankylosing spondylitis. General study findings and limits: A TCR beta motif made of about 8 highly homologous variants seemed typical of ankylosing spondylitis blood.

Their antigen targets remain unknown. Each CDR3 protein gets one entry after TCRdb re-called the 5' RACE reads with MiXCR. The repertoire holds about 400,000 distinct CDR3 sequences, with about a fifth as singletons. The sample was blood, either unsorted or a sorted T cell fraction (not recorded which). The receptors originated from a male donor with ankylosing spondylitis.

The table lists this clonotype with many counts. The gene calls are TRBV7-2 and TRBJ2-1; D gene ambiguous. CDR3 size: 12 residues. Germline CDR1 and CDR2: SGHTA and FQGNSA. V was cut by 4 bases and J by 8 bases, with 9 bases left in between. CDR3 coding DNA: TGTGCCAGCAGCTGGATGTCCCATGAGCAGTTCTTC. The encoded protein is CASSWMSHEQFF.

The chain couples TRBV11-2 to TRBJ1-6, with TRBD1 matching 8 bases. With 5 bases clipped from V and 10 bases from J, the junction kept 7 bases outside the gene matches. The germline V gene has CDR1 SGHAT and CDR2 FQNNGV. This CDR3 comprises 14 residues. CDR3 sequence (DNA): TGTGCCAGCAGCCCCCGACAGGGGTTGTCACCCCTCCACTTT. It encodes CASSPRQGLSPLHF.

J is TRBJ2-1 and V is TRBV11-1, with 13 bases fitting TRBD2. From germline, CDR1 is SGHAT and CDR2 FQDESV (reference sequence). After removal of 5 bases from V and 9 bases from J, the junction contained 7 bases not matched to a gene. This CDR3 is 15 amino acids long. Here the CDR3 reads CASSPLTSGRSEQFF. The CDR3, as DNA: TGTGCCAGCAGCCCATTGACTAGCGGGAGGAGTGAGCAGTTCTTC.

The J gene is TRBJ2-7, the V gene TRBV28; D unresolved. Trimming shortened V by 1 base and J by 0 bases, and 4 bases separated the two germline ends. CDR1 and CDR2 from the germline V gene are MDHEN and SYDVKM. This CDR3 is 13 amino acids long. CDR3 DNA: TGTGCCAGCAGTTTATTGGCCTCCTACGAGCAGTACTTC. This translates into CASSLLASYEQYF.

CDR3 sequence reads: CASSLVASGRAGPYYEQYF. CDR3 DNA: TGTGCCAGCAGCTTAGTGGCTAGCGGGAGAGCCGGGCCGTACTACGAGCAGTACTTC. This sequence joins TRBV11-2 and TRBJ2-7; 10 bases line up with TRBD2. V dropped 1 base and J dropped 3; count of bases not matched to a gene: 15. The CDR3 extends over 19 amino acids. CDR1 and CDR2 (germline): SGHAT, FQNNGV.

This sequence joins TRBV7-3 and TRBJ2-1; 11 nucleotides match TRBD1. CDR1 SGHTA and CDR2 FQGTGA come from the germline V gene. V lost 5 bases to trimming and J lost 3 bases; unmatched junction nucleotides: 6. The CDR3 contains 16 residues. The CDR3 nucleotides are TGTGCCAGCAGCCCCGGGACAGGGGGACACTACAATGAGCAGTTCTTC. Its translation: CASSPGTGGHYNEQFF.

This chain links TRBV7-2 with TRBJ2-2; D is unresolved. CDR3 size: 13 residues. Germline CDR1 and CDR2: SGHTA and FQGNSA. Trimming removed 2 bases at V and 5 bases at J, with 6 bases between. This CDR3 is CASSLFRTGELFF. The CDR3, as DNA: TGTGCCAGCAGCTTATTCCGAACCGGGGAGCTGTTTTTT.

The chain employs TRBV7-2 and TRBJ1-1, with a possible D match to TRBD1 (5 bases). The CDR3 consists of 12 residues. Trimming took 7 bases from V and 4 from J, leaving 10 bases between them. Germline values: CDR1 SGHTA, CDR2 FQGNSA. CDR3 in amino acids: CASNPGFTEAFF. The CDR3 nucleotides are TGTGCCAGCAATCCAGGGTTCACTGAAGCTTTCTTT.

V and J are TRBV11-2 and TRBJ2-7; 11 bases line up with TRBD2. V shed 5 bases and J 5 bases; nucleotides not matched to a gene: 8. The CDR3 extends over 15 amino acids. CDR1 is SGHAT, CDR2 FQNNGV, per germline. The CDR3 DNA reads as TGTGCCAGCAGCCTCGGACTAGCGGGCCGCCACGAGCAGTACTTC. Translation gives CASSLGLAGRHEQYF. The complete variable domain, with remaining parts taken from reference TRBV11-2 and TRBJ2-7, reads EAGVAQSPRYKIIEKRQSVAFWCNPISGHATLYWYQQILGQGPKLLIQFQNNGVVDDSQLPKDRFSAERLKGVDSTLKIQPAKLEDSAVYLCASSLGLAGRHEQYFGPGTRLTVT.

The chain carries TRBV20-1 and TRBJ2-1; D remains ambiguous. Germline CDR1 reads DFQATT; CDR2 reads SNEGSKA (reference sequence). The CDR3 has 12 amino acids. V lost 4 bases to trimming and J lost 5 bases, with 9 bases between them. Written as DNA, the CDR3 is TGCAGTGCTATTGCACAGCACAATGAGCAGTTCTTC. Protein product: CSAIAQHNEQFF.

The CDR3 protein is CASHRSMGAGNEQFF. In DNA form, the CDR3 reads TGTGCCAGCCATCGGTCTATGGGGGCGGGAAATGAGCAGTTCTTC. This rearrangement joins TRBV12-3 or TRBV12-4 to TRBJ2-1, with D perhaps given as TRBD1 or TRBD2 (6 bases each). The germline V and J ends were trimmed by 8 bases and 7 bases, with 21 bases remaining between them. CDR3 length: 15 residues.

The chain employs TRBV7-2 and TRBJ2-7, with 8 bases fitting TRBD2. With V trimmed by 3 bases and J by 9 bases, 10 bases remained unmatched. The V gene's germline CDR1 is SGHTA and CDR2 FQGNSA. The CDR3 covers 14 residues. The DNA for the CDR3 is TGTGCCAGCAGCTTTTTAGGAGCGGGAGATGGGCAGTACTTC. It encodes CASSFLGAGDGQYF.

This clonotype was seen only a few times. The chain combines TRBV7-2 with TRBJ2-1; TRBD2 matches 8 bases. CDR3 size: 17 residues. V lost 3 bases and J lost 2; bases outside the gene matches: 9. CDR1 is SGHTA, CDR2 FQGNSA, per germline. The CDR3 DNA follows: TGTGCCAGCAGCTTGGGACGGGAGGGCCGGGCCTACAATGAGCAGTTCTTC. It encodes CASSLGREGRAYNEQFF.

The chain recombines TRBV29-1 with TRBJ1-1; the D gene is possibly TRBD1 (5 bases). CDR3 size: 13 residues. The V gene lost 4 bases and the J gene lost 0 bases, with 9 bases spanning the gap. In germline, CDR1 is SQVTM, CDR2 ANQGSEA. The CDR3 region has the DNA TGCAGCGTTGCCTGGGGGATGAACACTGAAGCTTTCTTT. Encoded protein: CSVAWGMNTEAFF.

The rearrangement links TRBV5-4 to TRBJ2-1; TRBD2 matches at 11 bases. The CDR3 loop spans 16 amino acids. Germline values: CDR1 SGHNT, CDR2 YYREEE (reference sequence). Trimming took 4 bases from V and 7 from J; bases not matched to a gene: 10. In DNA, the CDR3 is TGTGCCAGCAGCATGCGAATAGCGGGAGGGCTGAATGAGCAGTTCTTC. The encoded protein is CASSMRIAGGLNEQFF.

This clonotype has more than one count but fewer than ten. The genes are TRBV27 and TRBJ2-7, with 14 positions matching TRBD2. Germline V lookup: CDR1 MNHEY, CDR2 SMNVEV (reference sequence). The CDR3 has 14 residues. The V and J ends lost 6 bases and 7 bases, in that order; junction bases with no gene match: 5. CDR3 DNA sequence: TGTGCCAGCAGGACTAGCGGGAGGGCCGGTGAGCAGTACTTC. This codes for CASRTSGRAGEQYF.

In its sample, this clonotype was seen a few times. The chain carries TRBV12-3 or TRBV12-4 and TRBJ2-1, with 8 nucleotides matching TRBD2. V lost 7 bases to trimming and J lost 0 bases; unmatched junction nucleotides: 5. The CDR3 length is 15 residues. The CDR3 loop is CASMTSVPSYNEQFF. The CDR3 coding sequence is TGTGCCAGCATGACTAGCGTACCCTCCTACAATGAGCAGTTCTTC.

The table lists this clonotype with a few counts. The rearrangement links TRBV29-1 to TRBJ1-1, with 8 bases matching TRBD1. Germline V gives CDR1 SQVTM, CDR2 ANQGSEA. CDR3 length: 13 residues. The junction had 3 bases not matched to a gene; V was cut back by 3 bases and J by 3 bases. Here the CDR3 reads CSVELDRDTEAFF. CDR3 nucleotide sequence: TGCAGCGTTGAGCTGGACAGGGACACTGAAGCTTTCTTT.

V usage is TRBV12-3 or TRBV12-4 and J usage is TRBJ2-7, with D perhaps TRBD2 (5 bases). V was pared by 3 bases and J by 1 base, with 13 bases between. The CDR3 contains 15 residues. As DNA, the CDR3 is TGTGCCAGCAGTTTCTACAGCGGTAGGTCCTACGAGCAGTACTTC. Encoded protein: CASSFYSGRSYEQYF.

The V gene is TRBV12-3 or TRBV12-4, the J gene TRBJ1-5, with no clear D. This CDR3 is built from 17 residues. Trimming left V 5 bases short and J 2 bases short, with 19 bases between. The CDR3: CASSLTPKVSGNQPQHF. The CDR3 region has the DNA TGTGCCAGCAGTCTCACCCCAAAGGTCTCCGGCAATCAGCCCCAGCATTTT.

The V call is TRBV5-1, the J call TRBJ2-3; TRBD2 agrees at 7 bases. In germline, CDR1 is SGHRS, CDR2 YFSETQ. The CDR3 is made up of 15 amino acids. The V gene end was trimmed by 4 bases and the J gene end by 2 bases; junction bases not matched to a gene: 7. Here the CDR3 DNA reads TGCGCCAGCAGCCCCAGCGGGGCACCCACAGATACGCAGTATTTT. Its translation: CASSPSGAPTDTQYF.

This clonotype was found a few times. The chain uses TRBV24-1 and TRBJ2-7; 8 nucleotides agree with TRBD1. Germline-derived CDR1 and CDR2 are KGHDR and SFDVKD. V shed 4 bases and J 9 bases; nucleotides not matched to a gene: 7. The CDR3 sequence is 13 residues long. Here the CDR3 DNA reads TGTGCCACCAGTGACCCCGGACAGGGACGGCAGTACTTC. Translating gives CATSDPGQGRQYF.

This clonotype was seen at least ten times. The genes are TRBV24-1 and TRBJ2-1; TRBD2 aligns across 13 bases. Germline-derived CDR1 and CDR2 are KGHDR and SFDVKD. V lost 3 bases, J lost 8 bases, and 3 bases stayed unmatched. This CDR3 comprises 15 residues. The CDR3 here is CATSDPGTSGDEQFF. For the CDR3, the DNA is TGTGCCACCAGTGATCCCGGGACTAGCGGGGATGAGCAGTTCTTC.

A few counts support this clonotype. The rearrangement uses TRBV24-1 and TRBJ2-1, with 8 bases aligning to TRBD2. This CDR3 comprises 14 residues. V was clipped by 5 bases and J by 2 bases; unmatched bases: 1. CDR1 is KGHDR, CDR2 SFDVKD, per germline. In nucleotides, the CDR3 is TGTGCCACCAGTGCGCGGGGGGCCTACAATGAGCAGTTCTTC. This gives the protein CATSARGAYNEQFF.

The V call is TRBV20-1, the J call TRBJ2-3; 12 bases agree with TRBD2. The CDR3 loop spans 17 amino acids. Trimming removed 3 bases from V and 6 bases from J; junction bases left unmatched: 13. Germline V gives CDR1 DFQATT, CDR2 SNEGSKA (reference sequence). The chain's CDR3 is CSARFPLAGGPWDTQYF. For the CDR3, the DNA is TGCAGTGCTAGGTTTCCACTAGCGGGAGGCCCGTGGGATACGCAGTATTTT.

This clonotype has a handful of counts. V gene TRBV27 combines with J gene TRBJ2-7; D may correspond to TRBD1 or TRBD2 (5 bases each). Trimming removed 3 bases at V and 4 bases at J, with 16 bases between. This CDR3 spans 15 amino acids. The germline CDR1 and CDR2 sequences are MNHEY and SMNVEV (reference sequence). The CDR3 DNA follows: TGTGCCAGCAGTTTTCGGTGGGACCTCCAATACGAGCAGTACTTC. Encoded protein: CASSFRWDLQYEQYF.

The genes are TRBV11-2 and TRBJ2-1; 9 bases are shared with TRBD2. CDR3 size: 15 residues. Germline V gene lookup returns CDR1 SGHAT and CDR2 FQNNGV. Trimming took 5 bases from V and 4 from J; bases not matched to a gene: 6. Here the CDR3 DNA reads TGTGCCAGCAGCAATAGCGGGAGAGTTTACAATGAGCAGTTCTTC. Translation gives CASSNSGRVYNEQFF.

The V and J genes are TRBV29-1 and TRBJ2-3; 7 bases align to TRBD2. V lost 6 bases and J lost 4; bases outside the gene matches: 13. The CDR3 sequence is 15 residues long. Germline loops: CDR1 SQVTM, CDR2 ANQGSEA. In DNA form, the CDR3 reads TGCAGCGTCCTTTTCCGGGAGGCTCGGGCAGATACGCAGTATTTT. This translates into CSVLFREARADTQYF.

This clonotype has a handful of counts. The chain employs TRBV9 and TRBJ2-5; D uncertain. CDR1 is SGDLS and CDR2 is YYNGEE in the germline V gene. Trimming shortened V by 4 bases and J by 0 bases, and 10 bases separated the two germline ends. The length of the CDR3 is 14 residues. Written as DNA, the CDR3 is TGTGCCAGCAGCTACACGGGCTACCAAGAGACCCAGTACTTC. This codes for CASSYTGYQETQYF. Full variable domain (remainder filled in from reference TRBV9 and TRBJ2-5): DSGVTQTPKHLITATGQRVTLRCSPRSGDLSVYWYQQSLDQGLQFLIQYYNGEERAKGNILERFSAQQFPDLHSELNLSSLELGDSALYFCASSYTGYQETQYFGPGTRLLVL.

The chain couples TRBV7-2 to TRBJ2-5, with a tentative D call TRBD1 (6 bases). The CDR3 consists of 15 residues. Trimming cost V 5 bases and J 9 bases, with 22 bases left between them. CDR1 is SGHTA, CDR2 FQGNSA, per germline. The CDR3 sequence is CASSLGGRAGTAQYF. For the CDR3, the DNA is TGTGCCAGCAGCCTAGGGGGACGGGCAGGGACGGCCCAGTACTTC.